The 29 T cell receptor beta chains below were found in one sample sequenced in a study of patients and donors after allogeneic stem cell transplantation. TCRdb itself ran the RT-PCR reads through MiXCR, one entry per CDR3 protein. The sample carries about a million distinct CDR3 sequences, approximately 19% recorded once. The sample comprised blood, either unsorted or a sorted T cell fraction (not recorded which). All receptors come from a human donor who was either an allogeneic HSCT recipient or a stem cell or donor lymphocyte infusion donor (not recorded which). It is not recorded whose cells these are; they may come from a transplant donor.

This clonotype was seen more than once but under ten times. The CDR3 nucleotides read TGTGCCATACGGGACGGATGGGCTGAAGCTTTCTTT. Protein: CAIRDGWAEAFF. The chain links TRBV2 to TRBJ1-1, with D perhaps TRBD1 (5 bases). The ends were cut back, 10 bases at V and 6 bases at J, with 15 bases in the middle. This CDR3 spans 12 amino acids. Germline V gene sequence: CDR1 SNHLY, CDR2 FYNNEI.

The V gene is TRBV11-1, the J gene TRBJ2-6; the match to TRBD1 covers 9 bases. This CDR3 has 18 amino acids. The trim removed 8 bases at V and 4 bases at J, leaving 15 bases unmatched. From germline, CDR1 is SGHAT and CDR2 FQDESV (reference sequence). CDR3 sequence: CASFLPGQGNRGANVLTF. Here the CDR3 DNA reads TGTGCCAGCTTCCTTCCGGGACAGGGCAACCGGGGGGCCAACGTCCTGACTTTC.

This clonotype was picked up many times. The genes are TRBV12-3 or TRBV12-4 and TRBJ2-3; the match to TRBD1 covers 7 bases. Trimming took 5 bases from V and 1 from J; bases not matched to a gene: 3. The CDR3 consists of 14 residues. The CDR3 sequence is CASSRDSRTDTQYF. CDR3 sequence (DNA): TGTGCCAGCAGTCGGGACAGTCGCACAGATACGCAGTATTTT.

This clonotype was recorded a few times. The genes are TRBV2 and TRBJ2-2, with 10 bases identical to TRBD1. The CDR3 has 14 residues. V lost 6 bases to trimming and J lost 5 bases; unmatched junction nucleotides: 3. Germline CDR1 reads SNHLY; CDR2 reads FYNNEI. The CDR3 region has the DNA TGTGCCAGCAGGGGACAGGGGTGGACCGGGGAGCTGTTTTTT. Protein sequence: CASRGQGWTGELFF.

This clonotype was picked up one time. The chain is built from TRBV14 and TRBJ2-7; D ambiguous. The CDR3 runs to 14 residues. Trimming removed 1 base from V and 5 bases from J, with 12 bases in between. Looked up from germline, CDR1 is SGHDN and CDR2 is FVKESK. The CDR3 is CASSQVGPGDEQYF. The CDR3 coding sequence is TGTGCCAGCAGCCAAGTTGGCCCGGGTGACGAGCAGTACTTC.

In its sample, this clonotype was seen a few times. J is TRBJ2-1 and V is TRBV5-1, with D perhaps TRBD2 (5 bases). Trimming shortened V by 4 bases and J by 8 bases, and 13 bases separated the two germline ends. The CDR3 length is 13 residues. Germline V lookup: CDR1 SGHRS, CDR2 YFSETQ. The CDR3 reads CASSPDGEYEQFF. In DNA form, the CDR3 reads TGCGCCAGCAGCCCGGATGGGGAGTATGAGCAGTTCTTC.

The chain links TRBV5-1 to TRBJ2-5; 7 bases are shared with TRBD1. The CDR3 has 14 residues. V lost 9 bases, J lost 1 base, and 9 bases stayed unmatched. In germline, CDR1 is SGHRS, CDR2 YFSETQ. CDR3 region: CATKIGQVQETQYF. CDR3 in DNA: TGCGCCACGAAAATCGGACAGGTCCAAGAGACCCAGTACTTC.

This clonotype was picked up a small number of times. This chain uses TRBV20-1 with TRBJ2-1; 9 bases align to TRBD2. J gave up 7 bases and V 0 bases, and 7 bases lay outside the gene matches. From germline, CDR1 is DFQATT and CDR2 SNEGSKA (reference sequence). This CDR3 contains 15 residues. In nucleotides, the CDR3 is TGCAGTGCTAGAGATAGGCCTAGCGGGGCTAATGAGCAGTTCTTC. It encodes CSARDRPSGANEQFF.

This clonotype showed up just a few times. V gene TRBV20-1 combines with J gene TRBJ1-4; TRBD1 might be the D (6 bases). CDR1 and CDR2 from the germline V gene are DFQATT and SNEGSKA (reference sequence). The CDR3 runs to 15 residues. Trimming shortened V by 0 bases and J by 3 bases, and 11 bases separated the two germline ends. In DNA form, the CDR3 reads TGCAGTGCTAGAGACACAGGGACGGCTAATGAAAAACTGTTTTTT. Its protein is CSARDTGTANEKLFF.

This clonotype was recorded once. The chain is built from TRBV28 and TRBJ2-1; D call uncertain. Germline CDR1 reads MDHEN; CDR2 reads SYDVKM. The CDR3 consists of 11 residues. Trimming took off 6 bases at V and 12 bases at J, with 12 bases between the two ends. CDR3 bases: TGTGCCAGCAGCCGCCCTTCTGGGCAGTTCTTC. Translation gives CASSRPSGQFF.

J is TRBJ2-7 and V is TRBV6-2 or TRBV6-3, with D possibly being TRBD2 (6 bases). V dropped 6 bases and J dropped 0 bases, with 12 bases sitting between them. The CDR3 runs to 14 residues. Germline values: CDR1 MNHEY, CDR2 SVGEGT. This CDR3 reads CASRAGGASYEQYF. CDR3 DNA sequence: TGTGCCAGCAGGGCAGGCGGGGCCTCCTACGAGCAGTACTTC.

The J gene is TRBJ1-2, the V gene TRBV20-1; 7 nucleotides align to TRBD1. The germline V gene encodes CDR1 DFQATT and CDR2 SNEGSKA (reference sequence). V lost 3 bases and J lost 8; bases outside the gene matches: 12. The length of the CDR3 is 14 residues. The DNA for the CDR3 is TGCAGTGCTAGGCCACCCGGGACAGTAGAAGGCTACACCTTC. It translates to CSARPPGTVEGYTF.

The CDR3, as DNA: TGCGCCAGCAGCTTCTATAGCGGGAGGACCCCTTCTTTGTCTCAGTACTTC. As protein: CASSFYSGRTPSLSQYF. The J gene is TRBJ2-5, the V gene TRBV5-1, with TRBD2 matching 10 bases. Losses at the gene ends were 2 bases for V and 11 bases for J; bases not matched to a gene: 18. The CDR3 contains 17 residues. CDR1 SGHRS and CDR2 YFSETQ come from the germline V gene.

This clonotype occurred a few times. The chain recombines TRBV12-3 or TRBV12-4 with TRBJ2-7, with D perhaps matching TRBD1 or TRBD2 (7 bases each). The CDR3 is 18 residues long. Trimming took off 5 bases at V and 0 bases at J, with 23 bases between the two ends. In nucleotides, the CDR3 is TGTGCCAGCAGTGCTCTGCCGGGGGGACAGACGAGCTCCTACGAGCAGTACTTC. Residues: CASSALPGGQTSSYEQYF.

The V call is TRBV2, the J call TRBJ1-1; TRBD1 aligns across 7 bases. The germline V gene encodes CDR1 SNHLY and CDR2 FYNNEI. This CDR3 region has 12 residues. The V gene end was trimmed by 4 bases and the J gene end by 11 bases; junction bases not matched to a gene: 7. The CDR3 protein is CASSGDSRKAFF. Written as DNA, the CDR3 is TGTGCCAGCAGTGGGGACAGCCGGAAGGCTTTCTTT.

CDR3: CASSDDRGYYGYTF. CDR3 nucleotide sequence: TGTGCCAGCAGTGACGACAGGGGATACTATGGCTACACCTTC. The rearrangement links TRBV25-1 to TRBJ1-2, with 8 bases matching TRBD1. After removal of 3 bases from V and 3 bases from J, the junction contained 3 bases not matched to a gene. CDR1 and CDR2 (germline): MGHDK, SYGVNS. The CDR3 covers 14 residues.

This clonotype was recorded many times. A junction end diverges from the germline sequence, so it may reflect a read error. The J gene is TRBJ2-5, the V gene TRBV12-3 or TRBV12-4, with TRBD2 matching 12 bases. This CDR3 has 14 residues. In nucleotides, the CDR3 is TGTGCCAGCAGTCTAGCGGGAGGGCCAGAGACCCAGTACTTC. It is translated as CASSLAGGPETQYF.

The rearrangement joins TRBV7-9 to TRBJ2-1, with TRBD1 matching 8 bases. V shed 6 bases and J 7 bases; nucleotides not matched to a gene: 8. Germline-derived CDR1 and CDR2 are SEHNR and FQNEAQ (reference sequence). This CDR3 comprises 14 residues. The CDR3, as DNA: TGTGCCAGCAGAACTTCCAGGGGGCTGAATGAGCAGTTCTTC. Its protein product is CASRTSRGLNEQFF.

A few counts support this clonotype. This sequence joins TRBV24-1 and TRBJ2-7; maybe TRBD1 (6 bases). Trimming took off 5 bases at V and 5 bases at J, with 21 bases between the two ends. Germline values: CDR1 KGHDR, CDR2 SFDVKD. CDR3 size: 16 residues. CDR3 loop: CATSGVTGTSLDEQYF. The CDR3 DNA sequence: TGTGCCACCAGTGGGGTCACCGGGACATCCTTAGACGAGCAGTACTTC.

This clonotype was counted at least ten times. At one end, the junction sequence differs from germline, possibly due to a read error. The genes are TRBV5-1 and TRBJ2-7; D is ambiguous. This CDR3 is 14 amino acids long. Germline-derived CDR1 and CDR2 are SGHRS and YFSETQ. CDR3 DNA sequence: TGTGCCAGCAGCTTAAGTGATAGCTCCTACGAGCAGTACTTC. Amino acids: CASSLSDSSYEQYF.

The chain carries TRBV4-3 and TRBJ1-6, with unresolved D. The germline gives CDR1 LGHNA, CDR2 YSLEER. CDR3 length equals 16 residues. V lost 3 bases and J lost 7, with 16 bases in between. CDR3: CASSQSAGVKNSPLHF. The CDR3 DNA reads as TGCGCCAGCAGCCAGTCAGCGGGCGTTAAGAATTCACCCCTCCACTTT.

V and J are TRBV20-1 and TRBJ2-3, with D tentatively TRBD2 (7 bases). The CDR3 consists of 16 residues. Germline CDR1 is DFQATT and CDR2 is SNEGSKA (reference sequence). Trimming shortened V by 5 bases and J by 2 bases, and 20 bases separated the two germline ends. The CDR3 sequence: CSAPGAQRGATDTQYF. DNA of the CDR3: TGCAGTGCTCCAGGGGCCCAGCGGGGAGCCACAGATACGCAGTATTTT.

This clonotype was found many times. The rearrangement joins TRBV27 to TRBJ1-2; 7 positions agree with TRBD1. Germline V gives CDR1 MNHEY, CDR2 SMNVEV (reference sequence). CDR3 size: 14 residues. Unmatched junction bases numbered 4, after V lost 5 bases and J lost 1 base. CDR3 sequence reads: CASSPRDSNYGYTF. Here the CDR3 DNA reads TGTGCCAGCAGTCCCCGGGACAGTAACTATGGCTACACCTTC.

This chain links TRBV7-2 with TRBJ2-3; D not certain. Germline assignment: CDR1 SGHTA and CDR2 FQGNSA. The length of the CDR3 is 16 residues. Trimming cost V 1 base and J 0 bases, with 11 bases left between them. As DNA, the CDR3 is TGTGCCAGCAGCTTAGGAGTGTCTAAAAGCACAGATACGCAGTATTTT. Protein sequence: CASSLGVSKSTDTQYF.

This clonotype was recorded at least ten times. V usage is TRBV12-3 or TRBV12-4 and J usage is TRBJ2-7, with TRBD2 as a possible D gene (7 bases). V was clipped by 5 bases and J by 2 bases, with 19 bases between them. This CDR3 spans 16 amino acids. Written as DNA, the CDR3 is TGTGCCAGCAGTAATCGAAGGGGGGGAAGGGCCTACGAGCAGTACTTC. Protein product: CASSNRRGGRAYEQYF.

This clonotype was counted a few times. V and J are TRBV12-3 or TRBV12-4 and TRBJ2-3, with 8 bases lining up with TRBD2. This CDR3 region has 18 residues. The J segment lost 0 bases and the V segment lost 0 bases, leaving 8 bases of the junction unmatched. The CDR3 reads CASSLALGGGPSTDTQYF. In nucleotides, the CDR3 is TGTGCCAGCAGTTTAGCGCTTGGCGGGGGGCCTAGCACAGATACGCAGTATTTT.

There are a few counts of this clonotype. The V gene is TRBV20-1, the J gene TRBJ1-5, with 9 nucleotides matching TRBD1. J gave up 7 bases and V 0 bases, and 10 bases lay outside the gene matches. CDR1 and CDR2 (germline): DFQATT, SNEGSKA (reference sequence). CDR3 length: 16 residues. Here the CDR3 reads CSAREPGQGSWQPQHF. The CDR3 coding sequence is TGCAGTGCTAGAGAACCGGGACAGGGTTCTTGGCAGCCCCAGCATTTT.

This rearrangement joins TRBV11-2 to TRBJ2-5; 12 bases line up with TRBD2. J was trimmed by 5 bases and V by 5 bases; bases with no gene match: 9. Germline V CDR1 and CDR2: SGHAT, FQNNGV. The CDR3 contains 16 residues. The CDR3 region has the DNA TGTGCCAGCAGCCCCAGGACTAGCGGGATTGGGGAGACCCAGTACTTC. Translated: CASSPRTSGIGETQYF.

This rearrangement joins TRBV4-3 to TRBJ2-3, with 7 nucleotides matching TRBD1. Germline CDR1 is LGHNA and CDR2 is YSLEER. The V and J ends lost 1 base and 0 bases, in that order; junction bases with no gene match: 4. This CDR3 has 16 amino acids. CDR3: CASSQGQGFSTDTQYF. In DNA, the CDR3 is TGCGCCAGCAGCCAAGGACAGGGCTTTAGCACAGATACGCAGTATTTT.